This T cell receptor (beta chain) was captured in a study of blood T cell repertoires in COVID-19. Per the original data handling: Reference gene primer amplification gave estimated nucleated cell counts. Libraries were prepared by immunoSEQ multiplex PCR; TCRdb keeps only in-frame clonotypes and omits some of them. The DNA gave D and trimming, while V, J and clone size come from that table. The data hold over 55,000 clones, with approximately 80% observed a single time. V was clipped by 0 bases and J by 4 bases, with 10 bases between them. The CDR3 length is 15 residues. Germline V gives CDR1 LNHNV, CDR2 YYDKDF (reference sequence).

Sequencing input: peripheral blood. The chain recombines TRBV15 with TRBJ2-1; D perhaps matches TRBD1 (6 bases). The clonotype was recovered from a human donor in a cohort sampled during active COVID-19. The CDR3: CATSRDPQGYNEQFF. The CDR3 DNA follows: TGTGCCACCAGCAGAGATCCCCAGGGGTACAATGAGCAGTTCTTC.